This is a list of T cell receptor beta chains from one sample in a study of cytomegalovirus exposure and HLA in healthy donors. Some clones are missing from TCRdb's copy, which holds only in-frame ones; the method was immunoSEQ multiplex PCR. Here the sample spans some 170,000 clones, roughly 79% being singletons. The sample taken for sequencing was PBMCs. These receptors originate from a woman aged 50 to 65 in good health and CMV-seronegative. Each CDR3 is given with its conserved first and last residue. D genes are given only for firm matches. A clone size is listed for some rows: how often the clone was seen (once, few, many), or a class if it is expanded.

j_gene: TRBJ1-5
v_gene: TRBV19
d_gene: TRBD1
abundance: once
CDR3aa: CASTRTGGGQPQHF
CDR3nt: TGTGCCAGTACCCGGACAGGGGGGGGTCAGCCCCAGCATTTT

j_gene: TRBJ2-7
v_gene: TRBV4-2
d_gene: TRBD1
abundance: NA
CDR3aa: CASSHSGTGIGEQYF
CDR3nt: TGTGCCAGCAGCCACTCCGGGACAGGTATCGGAGAGCAGTACTTC

j_gene: TRBJ1-2
v_gene: TRBV27
d_gene: NA
abundance: NA
CDR3aa: CASSSSAQGGYGYTF
CDR3nt: TGTGCCAGCAGTAGCTCGGCGCAGGGTGGCTATGGCTACACCTTC

j_gene: TRBJ1-4
v_gene: TRBV6-5
d_gene: NA
abundance: few
CDR3aa: CASSTIDIINEKLFF
CDR3nt: TGTGCCAGCAGTACCATCGACATAATTAATGAAAAACTGTTTTTT

j_gene: TRBJ1-5
v_gene: TRBV19
d_gene: TRBD1
abundance: NA
CDR3aa: CASSTPGQGNQPQHF
CDR3nt: TGTGCCAGTAGTACGCCGGGACAGGGCAATCAGCCCCAGCATTTT

j_gene: TRBJ2-5
v_gene: TRBV9
d_gene: NA
abundance: NA
CDR3aa: CASSVDRGWETQYF
CDR3nt: TGTGCCAGCAGCGTAGATCGGGGTTGGGAGACCCAGTACTTC

j_gene: TRBJ1-4
v_gene: TRBV6-5
d_gene: NA
abundance: NA
CDR3aa: CASSRTALNEKLFF
CDR3nt: TGTGCCAGCAGTCGGACAGCCTTGAATGAAAAACTGTTTTTT

j_gene: TRBJ2-7
v_gene: TRBV7-8
d_gene: TRBD2
abundance: NA
CDR3aa: CASSLRPGTSGSPEQYF
CDR3nt: TGTGCCAGCAGCTTAAGACCCGGGACTAGCGGGAGCCCCGAGCAGTACTTC

j_gene: TRBJ2-3
v_gene: TRBV7-2
d_gene: TRBD2
abundance: once
CDR3aa: CASSFSGRWADTQYF
CDR3nt: TGTGCCAGCAGCTTTAGCGGGAGGTGGGCAGATACGCAGTATTTT

j_gene: TRBJ2-5
v_gene: TRBV27
d_gene: TRBD2
abundance: NA
CDR3aa: CASSFSGAGPQYF
CDR3nt: TGTGCCAGCAGTTTTAGCGGGGCAGGGCCCCAGTACTTC

j_gene: TRBJ1-4
v_gene: TRBV10-3
d_gene: NA
abundance: NA
CDR3aa: CAIRTEVNEKLFF
CDR3nt: TGTGCCATCAGGACAGAAGTTAATGAAAAACTGTTTTTT

j_gene: TRBJ2-1
v_gene: TRBV19
d_gene: NA
abundance: NA
CDR3aa: CASSPRGGEQFF
CDR3nt: TGTGCCAGTAGTCCCAGGGGTGGTGAGCAGTTCTTC

j_gene: TRBJ2-7
v_gene: TRBV7-9
d_gene: NA
abundance: NA
CDR3aa: CSSSLGQSYEQYF
CDR3nt: TGTTCCAGCAGCTTAGGGCAGTCCTACGAGCAGTACTTC

j_gene: TRBJ1-1
v_gene: TRBV4-2
d_gene: NA
abundance: NA
CDR3aa: CASSQERRQAFF
CDR3nt: TGTGCCAGCAGCCAAGAAAGGAGGCAAGCTTTCTTT

j_gene: TRBJ2-1
v_gene: TRBV6-1
d_gene: NA
abundance: NA
CDR3aa: CASSYIEPILRQFF
CDR3nt: TGTGCCAGCAGCTATATCGAACCAATATTGAGGCAGTTCTTC

j_gene: TRBJ1-2
v_gene: TRBV7-9
d_gene: NA
abundance: NA
CDR3aa: CASSPQGWGYTF
CDR3nt: TGTGCCAGCAGCCCACAGGGTTGGGGCTACACCTTC

j_gene: TRBJ2-1
v_gene: TRBV5-1
d_gene: TRBD2
abundance: NA
CDR3aa: CASSLSQSRLAGIEQFF
CDR3nt: TGCGCCAGCAGCTTATCCCAATCTAGGCTAGCGGGAATTGAGCAGTTCTTC

j_gene: TRBJ1-4
v_gene: TRBV21-1
d_gene: NA
abundance: NA
CDR3aa: CASSKGSENRRQGAILEKLFF
CDR3nt: TGTGCCAGCAGCAAAGGGTCGGAAAATCGGAGGCAGGGGGCAATATTGGAAAAACTGTTTTTT

j_gene: TRBJ2-3
v_gene: TRBV2
d_gene: TRBD1
abundance: NA
CDR3aa: CASSRDRGTDTQYF
CDR3nt: TGTGCCAGCAGCCGGGACAGGGGCACAGATACGCAGTATTTT

j_gene: TRBJ2-1
v_gene: TRBV7-2
d_gene: TRBD2
abundance: NA
CDR3aa: CASSISGGGYYNEQFF
CDR3nt: TGTGCCAGCAGCATTAGCGGGGGGGGGTATTACAATGAGCAGTTCTTC

j_gene: TRBJ2-2
v_gene: TRBV15
d_gene: NA
abundance: few
CDR3aa: CATGEGANTGELFF
CDR3nt: TGTGCCACCGGAGAAGGGGCCAACACCGGGGAGCTGTTTTTT

j_gene: TRBJ2-7
v_gene: TRBV7-2
d_gene: NA
abundance: NA
CDR3aa: CASSFKDRNYEQYF
CDR3nt: TGTGCCAGCAGCTTTAAGGACAGAAACTACGAGCAGTACTTC

j_gene: TRBJ1-1
v_gene: TRBV6-5
d_gene: NA
abundance: NA
CDR3aa: CASSYSRGMVEAFF
CDR3nt: TGTGCCAGCAGTTACTCGAGGGGGATGGTTGAAGCTTTCTTT

j_gene: TRBJ1-2
v_gene: TRBV27
d_gene: TRBD1
abundance: NA
CDR3aa: CASSKGQAPYGYTF
CDR3nt: TGTGCCAGCAGTAAGGGACAGGCGCCCTATGGCTACACCTTC